The source of this T cell receptor (beta chain) is a study of T cell responses to AZD1222 COVID-19 vaccine. Germline V gives CDR1 MRHNA, CDR2 SNTAGT. The CDR3 covers 15 residues. Trimming took 4 bases from V and 8 from J, leaving 20 bases between them. Profiling relied on immunoSEQ multiplex PCR, and the TCRdb table lists in-frame clones only, not all of them. There are more than 100,000 clones in the sample; about 90% occur only once, and over 1.5% lies in the top ten. The sequenced sample was peripheral blood, obtained on day 0 of AZD1222 vaccination. The chain recombines TRBV6-4 with TRBJ1-2, with unresolved D. The clonotype comes from an adult in good health. In DNA form, the CDR3 reads TGTGCCAGCAGTGTAGAAGCTGGTCCGCCGGAAGGCTACACCTTC. It yields the protein CASSVEAGPPEGYTF.